The 6 T cell receptor beta chains reported below all come from one sample, sequenced in a study of T-cell reconstitution after alpha-beta-depleted transplantation in children. TCRbeta library construction was performed incorporating unique molecular identifiers. Using its own MiXCR run on the PCR reads, TCRdb lists one record per CDR3 protein. The profile shows a few hundred thousand distinct CDR3 sequences, more than 20% of them singletons. Sequenced here: PBMCs, mostly from graft donor cells, sampled 360 days after TCRalphabeta/CD19-depleted stem cell transplant. The receptors were gathered from a female patient aged 2-9 years who had a stem cell transplant for congenital amegakaryocytic thrombocytopenia, so the T cells may come from the graft donor.

This clonotype occurred a few times. The chain links TRBV28 to TRBJ2-1, with 7 bases aligning to TRBD1. Germline V gene data show CDR1 as MDHEN and CDR2 as SYDVKM. V lost 10 bases to trimming and J lost 1 base; unmatched junction nucleotides: 7. The CDR3 has 14 residues. The CDR3, as DNA: TGTGCCACCCTCACACAGGGGTCCTACAATGAGCAGTTCTTC. It encodes CATLTQGSYNEQFF.

This clonotype was seen only a few times. V and J are TRBV6-1 and TRBJ1-2; TRBD1 matches 7 bases. There are 14 residues in the CDR3. J lost 8 bases, V lost 6 bases, and 12 bases had no gene match. Germline CDR1 and CDR2: MNHNS and SASEGT. CDR3 protein: CASRSLTTGQGYTF. CDR3 sequence (DNA): TGTGCCAGCAGAAGTTTGACGACAGGGCAAGGCTACACCTTC.

The chain uses TRBV20-1 and TRBJ2-3; D may be TRBD1 (6 bases). The CDR3 has 13 amino acids. Germline V gene sequence: CDR1 DFQATT, CDR2 SNEGSKA (reference sequence). V was cut by 6 bases and J by 4 bases, with 14 bases left in between. The CDR3 protein is CSAKEAGADTQYF. In DNA, the CDR3 is TGCAGTGCCAAGGAGGCAGGGGCAGATACGCAGTATTTT.

This clonotype was picked up a small number of times. This chain links TRBV12-3 or TRBV12-4 with TRBJ2-7; maybe TRBD2 (5 bases). Trimming removed 0 bases from V and 5 bases from J, with 8 bases in between. This CDR3 spans 13 amino acids. DNA of the CDR3: TGTGCCAGCAGTTTAGCGGGGAGCAACGAGCAGTACTTC. Translating it yields CASSLAGSNEQYF.

This chain uses TRBV7-8 with TRBJ2-7; 11 positions match TRBD2. Germline trimming cut 1 base from V and 2 bases from J; bases unmatched to any gene: 7. Germline loops: CDR1 SGHVS, CDR2 FQNEAQ. This CDR3 has 17 amino acids. CDR3 coding DNA: TGTGCCAGCAGCTTAGGAACAACTAGCGGGGGAACCTACGAGCAGTACTTC. Amino acids: CASSLGTTSGGTYEQYF.

This clonotype was observed at least ten times. The chain joins TRBV24-1 to TRBJ2-5; tentatively, D is TRBD1 or TRBD2 (6 bases each). Germline-derived CDR1 and CDR2 are KGHDR and SFDVKD. The V end lost 2 bases, the J end lost 1 base, and 19 bases lay between the germline ends. The CDR3 is 18 amino acids. The CDR3, as DNA: TGTGCCACCAGTGATTCCCGGGTGGGGGGACACATCCAAGAGACCCAGTACTTC. The encoded protein is CATSDSRVGGHIQETQYF.